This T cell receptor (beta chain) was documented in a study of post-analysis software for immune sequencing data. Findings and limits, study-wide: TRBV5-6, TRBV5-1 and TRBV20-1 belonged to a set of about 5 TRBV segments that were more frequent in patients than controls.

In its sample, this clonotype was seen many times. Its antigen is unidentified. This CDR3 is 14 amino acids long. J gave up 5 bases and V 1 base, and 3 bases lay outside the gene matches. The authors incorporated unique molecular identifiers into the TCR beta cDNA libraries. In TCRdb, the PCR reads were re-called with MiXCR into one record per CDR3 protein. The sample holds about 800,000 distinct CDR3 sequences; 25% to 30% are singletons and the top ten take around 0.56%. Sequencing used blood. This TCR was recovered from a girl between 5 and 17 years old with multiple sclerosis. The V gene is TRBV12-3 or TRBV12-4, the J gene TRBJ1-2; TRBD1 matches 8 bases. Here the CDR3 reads CASSLVGQAYGYTF. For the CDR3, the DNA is TGTGCCAGCAGTTTAGTGGGACAGGCTTATGGCTACACCTTC.